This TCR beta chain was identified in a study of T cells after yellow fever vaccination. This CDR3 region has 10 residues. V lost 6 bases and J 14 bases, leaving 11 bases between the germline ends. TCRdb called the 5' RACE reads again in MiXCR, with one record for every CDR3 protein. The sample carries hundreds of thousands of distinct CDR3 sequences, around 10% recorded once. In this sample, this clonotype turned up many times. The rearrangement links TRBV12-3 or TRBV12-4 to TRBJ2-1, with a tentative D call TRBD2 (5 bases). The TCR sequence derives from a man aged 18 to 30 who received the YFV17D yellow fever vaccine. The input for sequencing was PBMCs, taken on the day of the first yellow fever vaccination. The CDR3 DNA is TGTGCCAGCAGGGGAGCCCCGAAGTTCTTC. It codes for CASRGAPKFF.